This T cell receptor (beta chain) was identified in a study of tumor-infiltrating lymphocytes in primary liver carcinoma. Background on the study: Tumors were staged T1-T3 N0M0 and measured about 4 to 11 cm across. Productive TCRbeta read yields ran from roughly 3.6 to 7.1 million per sample and were similar between tissues.

With a constant-region primer, TCR beta cDNA was made from approximately 500 ng of total RNA. ARM-PCR was slightly modified, and three nested multiplex PCR rounds with it gave rise to the TCR beta libraries. Running around 9 cycles apiece, the first two PCR rounds relied on TRBV1-TRBV30 forward primers together with a C-beta reverse primer. A single record per CDR3 protein comes from TCRdb applying MiXCR to the multiplex PCR reads. The sample yields some 100,000 distinct CDR3 sequences, around two thirds seen once. Unmatched junction bases numbered 9, after V lost 4 bases and J lost 7 bases. CDR3 length: 15 residues. CDR1 SGHDN and CDR2 FVKESK come from the germline V gene. This clonotype showed up many times. For each extraction, RNA and DNA were obtained together from 20-30 mg of unsorted bulk tissue.

The clonotype was recovered from a woman aged 60-75 years with primary liver carcinoma and hepatitis B virus infection. The genes are TRBV14 and TRBJ1-1; TRBD1 matches 10 bases. Sequenced: liver tumor tissue from sampling region 2. Subset described: tumor region T2, inferior pole. For the CDR3, the DNA is TGTGCCAGCAGCCTTCTGACAGGGGGCCTTAGTGAAGCTTTCTTT. This translates into CASSLLTGGLSEAFF.